A selection of T cell receptor beta chains follows, all from one sample in a study of cytomegalovirus exposure and HLA in healthy donors. Clones were sequenced by immunoSEQ multiplex PCR, and TCRdb holds only the in-frame ones, with some missing. The repertoire holds around 250,000 clones, almost 90% seen once, with under 0.4% in the top ten. Sequenced sample: PBMCs. The receptors originated from a woman aged 18-29 years in good health and CMV-seronegative. Each CDR3 is given without its conserved first and last residue.

V gene: TRBV7-9; J gene: TRBJ1-4; CDR3 protein: ASSLGLLIYEKLF
V gene: TRBV4-3; J gene: TRBJ2-1; CDR3 protein: ASSQDNPPGGYNEQF
V gene: TRBV4-1; J gene: TRBJ2-5; CDR3 protein: ASSQDSREETQY
V gene: TRBV19; J gene: TRBJ1-1; CDR3 protein: ASSTPNRGRGNTEAF
V gene: TRBV9; J gene: TRBJ2-1; CDR3 protein: ASSVRTSGGSYNEQF
V gene: TRBV7-9; J gene: TRBJ1-1; CDR3 protein: ASSLTGDTEAF
V gene: TRBV5-6; J gene: TRBJ1-6; CDR3 protein: ASTEGGGTSYNSPLH
V gene: TRBV7-2; J gene: TRBJ2-5; CDR3 protein: ASSFLLAGGETQY
V gene: TRBV4-1; J gene: TRBJ1-2; CDR3 protein: ASRPRPGQGGGYT
V gene: TRBV5-1; J gene: TRBJ2-2; CDR3 protein: ASSLGQGHGTGELF
V gene: TRBV19; J gene: TRBJ1-5; CDR3 protein: ASRNAGAGNQPQH
V gene: TRBV6-1; J gene: TRBJ1-1; CDR3 protein: ASSRENTEAF
V gene: TRBV28; J gene: TRBJ2-7; CDR3 protein: ASSLTGISYEQY
V gene: TRBV11-3; J gene: TRBJ2-1; CDR3 protein: ASSLGGDEQF
V gene: TRBV28; J gene: TRBJ1-5; CDR3 protein: ASSAQRNQPQH
V gene: TRBV25-1; J gene: TRBJ1-2; CDR3 protein: ASTGQGFSSMGYT
V gene: TRBV7-2; J gene: TRBJ1-2; CDR3 protein: ASSFRTGVNYGYT
V gene: TRBV5-1; J gene: TRBJ1-1; CDR3 protein: ASSGGGRTEAF
V gene: TRBV25-1; J gene: TRBJ1-5; CDR3 protein: ASSESGVWNQPQH
V gene: TRBV7-9; J gene: TRBJ1-3; CDR3 protein: ASSPGHGRNTIY
V gene: TRBV5-1; J gene: TRBJ2-3; CDR3 protein: ASSAAYSGGFTDTQY
V gene: TRBV28; J gene: TRBJ2-7; CDR3 protein: ASSCDPMRVTLGGFTYEQY
V gene: TRBV27; J gene: TRBJ1-2; CDR3 protein: ASSAPGQGASGYT
V gene: TRBV5-1; J gene: TRBJ2-2; CDR3 protein: ASSQTGWASGGANTGELF
V gene: TRBV19; J gene: TRBJ1-2; CDR3 protein: ASSIVTGTSGYT
V gene: TRBV6-6; J gene: TRBJ1-1; CDR3 protein: ASTRGITGDAEAF
V gene: TRBV6-6; J gene: TRBJ2-1; CDR3 protein: ASSSGTSGGGNEQF
V gene: TRBV28; J gene: TRBJ2-1; CDR3 protein: ASSLGGANTYNEQF
V gene: TRBV9; J gene: TRBJ1-5; CDR3 protein: ASSVVPGQPQH
V gene: TRBV28; J gene: TRBJ2-7; CDR3 protein: ASNRPGLTYEQY
V gene: TRBV7-2; J gene: TRBJ2-5; CDR3 protein: ASSLVSGGAQETQY
V gene: TRBV29-1; J gene: TRBJ1-2; CDR3 protein: SVEDRSQGYGYT
V gene: TRBV4-1; J gene: TRBJ2-3; CDR3 protein: ASRLGGRGIKDTQY
V gene: TRBV28; J gene: TRBJ1-6; CDR3 protein: ASSSPGTGVSPLH
V gene: TRBV25-1; J gene: TRBJ2-1; CDR3 protein: ASSEAGGVYNEQF
V gene: TRBV7-3; J gene: TRBJ1-1; CDR3 protein: ASSLSPGLNTEAF
V gene: TRBV11-3; J gene: TRBJ2-1; CDR3 protein: ASSPQGASIYNEQF
V gene: TRBV7-9; J gene: TRBJ2-5; CDR3 protein: ASSLWGVWTEFQETQY
V gene: TRBV5-1; J gene: TRBJ1-4; CDR3 protein: ASSLVGANEKLF
V gene: TRBV2; J gene: TRBJ1-4; CDR3 protein: ASRLGDATNEKLF
V gene: TRBV10-3; J gene: TRBJ2-3; CDR3 protein: AISSLATSTDTQY
V gene: TRBV15; J gene: TRBJ2-1; CDR3 protein: ATSRDLAGAREQF